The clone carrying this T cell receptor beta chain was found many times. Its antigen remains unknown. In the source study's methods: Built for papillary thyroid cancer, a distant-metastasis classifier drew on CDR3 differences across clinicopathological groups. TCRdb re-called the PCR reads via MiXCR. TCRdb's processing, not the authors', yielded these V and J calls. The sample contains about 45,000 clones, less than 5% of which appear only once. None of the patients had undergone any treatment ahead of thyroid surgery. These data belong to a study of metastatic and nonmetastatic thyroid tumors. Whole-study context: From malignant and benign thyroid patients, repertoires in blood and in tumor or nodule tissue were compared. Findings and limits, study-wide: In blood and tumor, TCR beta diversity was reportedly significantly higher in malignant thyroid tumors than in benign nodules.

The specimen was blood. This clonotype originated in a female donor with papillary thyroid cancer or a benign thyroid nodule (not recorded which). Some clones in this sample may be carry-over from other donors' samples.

CDR3 residues: CASSQGDRAGQYF. In DNA form, the CDR3 reads TGTGCCAGCAGCCAGGGAGACAGGGCTGGGCAGTACTTC. This chain joins TRBV3-1 and TRBJ2-7, with TRBD1 matching 7 bases. The germline V gene has CDR1 LGHDT and CDR2 YNNKEL (reference sequence). This CDR3 contains 13 residues. Trimming cost V 3 bases and J 9 bases; bases outside gene matches: 8.